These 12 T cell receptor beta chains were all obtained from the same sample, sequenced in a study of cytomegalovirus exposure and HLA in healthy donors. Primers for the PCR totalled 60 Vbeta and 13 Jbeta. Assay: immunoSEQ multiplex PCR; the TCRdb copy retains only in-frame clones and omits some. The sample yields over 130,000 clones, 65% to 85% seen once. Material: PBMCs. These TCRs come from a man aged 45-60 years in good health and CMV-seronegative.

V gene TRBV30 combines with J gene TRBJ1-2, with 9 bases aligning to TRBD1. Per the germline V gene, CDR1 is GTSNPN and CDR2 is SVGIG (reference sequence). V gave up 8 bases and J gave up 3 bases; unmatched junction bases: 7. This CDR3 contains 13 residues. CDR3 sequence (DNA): TGTGCCGGGGGGGGACAGGGCGACTATGGCTACACCTTC. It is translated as CAGGGQGDYGYTF.

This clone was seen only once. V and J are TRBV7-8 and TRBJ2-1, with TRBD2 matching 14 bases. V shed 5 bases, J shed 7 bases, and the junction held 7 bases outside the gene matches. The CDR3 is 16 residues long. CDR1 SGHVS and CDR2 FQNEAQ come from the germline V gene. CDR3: CASSPGTSGSLNEQFF. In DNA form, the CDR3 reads TGTGCCAGCAGCCCGGGGACTAGCGGGAGTTTGAATGAGCAGTTCTTC.

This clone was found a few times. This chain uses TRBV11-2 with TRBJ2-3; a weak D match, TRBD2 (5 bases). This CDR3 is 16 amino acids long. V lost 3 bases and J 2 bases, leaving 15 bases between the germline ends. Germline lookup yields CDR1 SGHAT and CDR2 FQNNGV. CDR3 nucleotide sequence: TGTGCCAGCAGCTTTCTCCCTAGCCCCTCCACAGATACGCAGTATTTT. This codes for CASSFLPSPSTDTQYF.

CDR3 protein: CASSYSFRASGNTIYF. CDR3 nucleotides: TGTGCCAGCAGTTACTCCTTCAGGGCGTCTGGAAACACCATATATTTT. This rearrangement joins TRBV6-5 to TRBJ1-3; TRBD1 might be the D (5 bases). CDR3 length: 16 residues. In germline, CDR1 is MNHEY, CDR2 SVGAGI. Trimming shortened V by 0 bases and J by 1 base, and 10 bases separated the two germline ends.

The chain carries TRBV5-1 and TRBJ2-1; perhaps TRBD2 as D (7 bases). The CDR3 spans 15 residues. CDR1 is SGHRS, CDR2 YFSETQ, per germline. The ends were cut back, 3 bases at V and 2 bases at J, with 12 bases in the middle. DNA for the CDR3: TGCGCCAGCAGCTCCACGGGGGGCGCCTACAATGAGCAGTTCTTC. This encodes CASSSTGGAYNEQFF.

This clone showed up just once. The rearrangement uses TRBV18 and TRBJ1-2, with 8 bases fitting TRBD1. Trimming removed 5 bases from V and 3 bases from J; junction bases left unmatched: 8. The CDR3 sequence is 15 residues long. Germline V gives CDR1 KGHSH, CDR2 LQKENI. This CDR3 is CASSVTGTGDYGYTF. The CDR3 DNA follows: TGTGCCAGCTCAGTAACCGGGACAGGCGACTATGGCTACACCTTC.

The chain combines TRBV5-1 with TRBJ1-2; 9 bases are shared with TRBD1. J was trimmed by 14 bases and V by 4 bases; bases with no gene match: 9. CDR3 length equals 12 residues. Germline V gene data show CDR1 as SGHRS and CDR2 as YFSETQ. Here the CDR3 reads CASSPGQGGRTF. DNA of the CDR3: TGCGCCAGCAGCCCGGGACAGGGCGGTAGAACCTTC.

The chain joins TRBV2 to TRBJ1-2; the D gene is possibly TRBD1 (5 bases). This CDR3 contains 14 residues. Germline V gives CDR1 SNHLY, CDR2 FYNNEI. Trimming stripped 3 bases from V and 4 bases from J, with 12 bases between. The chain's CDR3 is CASSEQGPSYGYTF. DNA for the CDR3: TGTGCCAGCAGTGAGCAGGGCCCTTCCTATGGCTACACCTTC.

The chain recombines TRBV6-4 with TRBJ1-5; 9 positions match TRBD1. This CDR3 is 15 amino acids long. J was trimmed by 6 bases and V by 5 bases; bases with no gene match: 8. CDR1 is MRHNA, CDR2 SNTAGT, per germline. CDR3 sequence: CASSLQGAQGQPQHF. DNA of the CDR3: TGTGCCAGCAGTTTACAGGGGGCGCAAGGTCAGCCCCAGCATTTT.

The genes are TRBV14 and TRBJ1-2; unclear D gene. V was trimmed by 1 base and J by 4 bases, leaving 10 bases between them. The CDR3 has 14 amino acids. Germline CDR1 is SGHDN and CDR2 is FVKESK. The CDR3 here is CASSQAAGSYGYTF. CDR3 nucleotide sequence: TGTGCCAGCAGCCAAGCGGCAGGAAGCTATGGCTACACCTTC.

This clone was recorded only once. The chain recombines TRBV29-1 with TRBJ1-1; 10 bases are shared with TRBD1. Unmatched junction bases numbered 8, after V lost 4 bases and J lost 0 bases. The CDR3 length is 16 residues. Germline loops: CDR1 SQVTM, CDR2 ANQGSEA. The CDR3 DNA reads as TGCAGCGTTGTGGACAGGGGGAATGGAATGAACACTGAAGCTTTCTTT. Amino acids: CSVVDRGNGMNTEAFF.

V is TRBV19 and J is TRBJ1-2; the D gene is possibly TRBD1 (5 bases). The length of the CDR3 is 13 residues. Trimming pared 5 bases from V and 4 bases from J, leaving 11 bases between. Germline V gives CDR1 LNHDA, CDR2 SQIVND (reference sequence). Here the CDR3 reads CASSPLDSYGYTF. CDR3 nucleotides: TGTGCCAGTAGTCCCTTAGACAGCTATGGCTACACCTTC.